The rows below give T cell receptor beta chains drawn from one sample of a study of T cell changes during pregnancy in multiple sclerosis. The method was immunoSEQ multiplex PCR; TCRdb's version includes in-frame clones alone and lacks a portion of them. The sample lists around 96,000 clones, 90% to 95% occurring once. The specimen comprised peripheral blood, sampled after pregnancy. The source is a female donor in good health, enrolled as a control in a pregnancy study. The CDR3 runs from the conserved cysteine through the conserved F or W. A D gene is named only where the DNA matches it firmly. The size of a clone is reported for some rows only, either as once, few or many, or as a class for expanded clones.

D gene,CDR3 length,clone size,V gene,J gene,CDR3 protein,CDR3 DNA
TRBD1,12,.,TRBV29-1,TRBJ1-2,CSGGQGAPGYTF,TGCAGCGGGGGACAGGGGGCGCCTGGCTACACCTTC
TRBD1,16,.,TRBV27,TRBJ2-1,CASSLSAGTGRNEQFF,TGTGCCAGCAGTTTATCTGCCGGGACAGGGCGCAATGAGCAGTTCTTC
.,18,.,TRBV11-2,TRBJ1-1,CASSPHSGQGHPNTEAFF,TGTGCCAGCAGCCCGCACAGTGGGCAGGGGCACCCGAACACTGAAGCTTTCTTT
.,14,.,TRBV19,TRBJ1-2,CASSIGSTHYGYTF,TGTGCCAGTAGTATAGGCTCGACTCACTATGGCTACACCTTC
.,14,once,TRBV29-1,TRBJ2-3,CSVESGLGTDTQYF,TGCAGCGTTGAGTCGGGTTTGGGCACAGATACGCAGTATTTT
TRBD1,15,.,TRBV5-1,TRBJ1-1,CASSNPGQGDTEAFF,TGCGCCAGCAGCAATCCGGGACAGGGGGACACTGAAGCTTTCTTT
.,12,.,TRBV6-5,TRBJ2-7,CATSGRTYEQYF,TGTGCCACCTCAGGGCGGACCTACGAGCAGTACTTC
TRBD1,18,.,TRBV5-1,TRBJ1-1,CASSLVDRVGFRSTEAFF,TGCGCCAGCAGCTTGGTGGACAGGGTGGGGTTCCGGAGCACTGAAGCTTTCTTT
.,13,.,TRBV6-1,TRBJ2-7,CASTRSLNYEQYF,TGTGCCAGCACTCGATCCTTAAACTACGAGCAGTACTTC
TRBD1,16,.,TRBV4-1,TRBJ1-4,CASSQEGQELNEKLFF,TGCGCCAGCAGCCAGGAGGGACAGGAGCTGAATGAAAAACTGTTTTTT
.,15,.,TRBV5-1,TRBJ2-3,CASGATSRTTDTQYF,TGCGCCAGCGGGGCGACTAGTCGGACCACAGATACGCAGTATTTT
.,12,.,TRBV19,TRBJ2-7,CASSITGVEQYF,TGTGCCAGTAGTATAACCGGGGTCGAGCAGTACTTC
.,13,.,TRBV28,TRBJ2-3,CASRIPEGVTQYF,TGTGCCAGCAGGATCCCTGAGGGGGTTACGCAGTATTTT
TRBD2,15,.,TRBV7-2,TRBJ2-3,CASSWTSGSADTQYF,TGTGCCAGCAGCTGGACTAGCGGGAGTGCAGATACGCAGTATTTT
TRBD2,13,.,TRBV6-5,TRBJ2-5,CASTHGGTETQYF,TGTGCCAGCACCCACGGGGGGACTGAGACCCAGTACTTC
.,15,.,TRBV6-5,TRBJ2-7,CASSYGGPLFYEQYF,TGTGCCAGCAGTTACGGCGGGCCCCTATTTTACGAGCAGTACTTC
.,14,once,TRBV5-1,TRBJ1-1,CASSVFTGNTEAFF,TGCGCCAGCAGCGTCTTTACAGGGAACACTGAAGCTTTCTTT
.,15,.,TRBV6-6,TRBJ2-1,CASRKGVSSYNEQFF,TGTGCCAGCAGAAAGGGGGTAAGCTCCTACAATGAGCAGTTCTTC
TRBD1,15,.,TRBV5-4,TRBJ1-1,CASRAGTGRNTEAFF,TGTGCCAGCAGGGCCGGGACAGGGCGGAACACTGAAGCTTTCTTT
TRBD1,15,once,TRBV6-5,TRBJ1-5,CASSPTGTGNQPQHF,TGTGCCAGCAGTCCGACAGGGACGGGCAATCAGCCCCAGCATTTT